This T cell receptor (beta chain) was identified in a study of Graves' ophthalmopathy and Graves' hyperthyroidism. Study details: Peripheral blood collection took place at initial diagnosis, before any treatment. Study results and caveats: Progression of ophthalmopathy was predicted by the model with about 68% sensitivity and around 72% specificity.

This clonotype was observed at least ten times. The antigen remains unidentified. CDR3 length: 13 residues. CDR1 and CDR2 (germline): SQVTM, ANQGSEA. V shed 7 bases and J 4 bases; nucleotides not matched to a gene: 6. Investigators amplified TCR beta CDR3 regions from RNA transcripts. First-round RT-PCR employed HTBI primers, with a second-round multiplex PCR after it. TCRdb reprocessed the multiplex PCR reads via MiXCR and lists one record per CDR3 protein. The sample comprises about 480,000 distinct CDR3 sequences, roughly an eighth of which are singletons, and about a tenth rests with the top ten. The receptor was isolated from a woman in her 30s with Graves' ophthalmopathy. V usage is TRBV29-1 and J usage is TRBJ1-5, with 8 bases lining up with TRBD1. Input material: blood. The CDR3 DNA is TGCAGCGCTACCAGGGGGCTGAATCAGCCCCAGCATTTT. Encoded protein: CSATRGLNQPQHF. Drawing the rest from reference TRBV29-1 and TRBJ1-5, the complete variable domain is SAVISQKPSRDICQRGTSLTIQCQVDSQVTMMFWYRQQPGQSLTLIATANQGSEATYESGFVIDKFPISRPNLTFSTLTVSNMSPEDSSIYLCSATRGLNQPQHFGDGTRLSIL.